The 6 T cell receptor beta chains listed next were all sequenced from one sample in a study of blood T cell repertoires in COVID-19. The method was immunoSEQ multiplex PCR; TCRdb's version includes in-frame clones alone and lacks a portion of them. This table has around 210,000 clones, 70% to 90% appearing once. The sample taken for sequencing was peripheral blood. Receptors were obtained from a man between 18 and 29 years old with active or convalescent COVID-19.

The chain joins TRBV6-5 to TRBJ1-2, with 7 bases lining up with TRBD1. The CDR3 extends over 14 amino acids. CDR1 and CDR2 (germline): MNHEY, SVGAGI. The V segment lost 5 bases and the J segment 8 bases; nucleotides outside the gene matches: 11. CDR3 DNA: TGTGCCAGCAGTACCAGACAGGGAATAAGGGGCTACACCTTC. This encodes CASSTRQGIRGYTF.

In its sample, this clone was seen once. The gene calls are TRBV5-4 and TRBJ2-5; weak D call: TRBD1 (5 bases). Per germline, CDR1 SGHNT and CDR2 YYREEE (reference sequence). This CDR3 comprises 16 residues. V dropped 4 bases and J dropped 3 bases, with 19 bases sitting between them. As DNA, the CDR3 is TGTGCCAGCAGCAACGGACGGGTTAGGGGAAAAGAGACCCAGTACTTC. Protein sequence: CASSNGRVRGKETQYF. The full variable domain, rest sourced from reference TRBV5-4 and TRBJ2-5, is ETGVTQSPTHLIKTRGQQVTLRCSSQSGHNTVSWYQQALGQGPQFIFQYYREEENGRGNFPPRFSGLQFPNYSSELNVNALELDDSALYLCASSNGRVRGKETQYFGPGTRLLVL.

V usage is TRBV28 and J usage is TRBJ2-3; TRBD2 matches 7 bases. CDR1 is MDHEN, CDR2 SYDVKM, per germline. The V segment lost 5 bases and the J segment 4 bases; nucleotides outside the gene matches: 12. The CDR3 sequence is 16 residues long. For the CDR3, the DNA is TGTGCCAGCAGTCTCCCCGGGGACTATGTCCCAGATACGCAGTATTTT. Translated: CASSLPGDYVPDTQYF.

CDR3 residues: CASSQAQLNTEAFF. The DNA for the CDR3 is TGCGCCAGCAGCCAAGCGCAGTTGAACACTGAAGCTTTCTTT. This chain joins TRBV4-3 and TRBJ1-1; no firm D call. This CDR3 is 14 amino acids long. CDR1 and CDR2 from the germline V gene are LGHNA and YSLEER. V was shortened by 1 base and J by 0 bases, with 6 bases between the two germline ends.

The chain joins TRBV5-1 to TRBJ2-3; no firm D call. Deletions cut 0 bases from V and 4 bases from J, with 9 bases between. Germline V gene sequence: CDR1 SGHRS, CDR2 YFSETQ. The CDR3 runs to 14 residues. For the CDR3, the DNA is TGCGCCAGCAGCTTGGATCTGGGCCCAGATACGCAGTATTTT. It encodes CASSLDLGPDTQYF.

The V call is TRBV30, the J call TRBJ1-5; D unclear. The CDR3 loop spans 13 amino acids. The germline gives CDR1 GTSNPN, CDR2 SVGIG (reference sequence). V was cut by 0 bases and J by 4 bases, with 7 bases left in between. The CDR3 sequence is CAWSVSGNQPQHF. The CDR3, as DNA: TGTGCCTGGAGTGTATCAGGAAATCAGCCCCAGCATTTT.